The T cell receptor (beta chain) under discussion was sequenced for a study of graft-versus-host responses after intestinal transplantation. This clone was found once. Antigen specificity is unknown. This CDR3 is 15 amino acids long. Germline V CDR1 and CDR2: PRHDT, FYEKMQ (reference sequence). V lost 3 bases and J lost 5; bases outside the gene matches: 9. Sequencing was performed with immunoSEQ multiplex PCR; in TCRdb, only in-frame clones are kept and a portion is missing. Among fewer than 85,000 clones listed, 84% were seen once. The TCR was taken from a human donor who was the organ donor for an intestinal transplant. The sequences come from unstimulated CD4+ T cells sorted from spleen or lymph node cells, collected before transplant. The chain links TRBV13 to TRBJ1-1; 7 nucleotides align to TRBD1. In DNA form, the CDR3 reads TGTGCCAGCAGCTTGGACGACAGGGTTGGAACTGAAGCTTTCTTT. Translation: CASSLDDRVGTEAFF.